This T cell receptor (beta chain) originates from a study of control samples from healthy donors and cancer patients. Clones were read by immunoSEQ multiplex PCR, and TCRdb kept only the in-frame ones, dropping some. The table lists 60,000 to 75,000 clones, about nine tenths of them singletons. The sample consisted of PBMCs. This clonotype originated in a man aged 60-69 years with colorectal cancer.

The CDR3 DNA reads as TGTGCCAGCAGCTTGGGTCTAAATAATTCACCCCTCCACTTT. Amino acids: CASSLGLNNSPLHF. The chain joins TRBV5-6 to TRBJ1-6; the D is unclear. Trimming pared 0 bases from V and 5 bases from J, leaving 6 bases between. CDR3 size: 14 residues. The germline V gene encodes CDR1 SGHDT and CDR2 YYEEEE.